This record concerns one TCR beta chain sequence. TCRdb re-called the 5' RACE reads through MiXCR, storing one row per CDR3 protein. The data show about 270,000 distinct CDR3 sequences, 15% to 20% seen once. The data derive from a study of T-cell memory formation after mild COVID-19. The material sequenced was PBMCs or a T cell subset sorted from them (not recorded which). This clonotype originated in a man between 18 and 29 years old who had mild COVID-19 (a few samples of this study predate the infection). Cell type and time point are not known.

CDR3 in amino acids: CASSYSSRAETQYF. The DNA of the CDR3 is TGTGCCAGCAGTTACTCTTCCAGGGCGGAGACCCAGTACTTC. The V gene is TRBV6-2 or TRBV6-3, the J gene TRBJ2-5, with a tentative D call TRBD1 (5 bases). The CDR3 spans 14 residues. V shed 0 bases and J shed 5 bases, with 10 bases lying between them. Germline lookup yields CDR1 MNHEY and CDR2 SVGEGT.